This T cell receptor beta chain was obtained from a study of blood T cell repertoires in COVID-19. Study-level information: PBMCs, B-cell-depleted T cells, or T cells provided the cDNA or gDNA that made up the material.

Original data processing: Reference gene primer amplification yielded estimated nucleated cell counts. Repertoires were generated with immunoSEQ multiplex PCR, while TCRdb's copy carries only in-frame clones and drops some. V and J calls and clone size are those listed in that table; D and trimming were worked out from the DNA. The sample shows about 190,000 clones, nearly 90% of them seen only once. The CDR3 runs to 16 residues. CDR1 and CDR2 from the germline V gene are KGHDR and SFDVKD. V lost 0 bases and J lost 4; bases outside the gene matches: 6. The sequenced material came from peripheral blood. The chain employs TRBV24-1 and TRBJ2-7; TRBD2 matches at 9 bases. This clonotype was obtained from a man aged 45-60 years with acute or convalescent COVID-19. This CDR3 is CATSDLGVSGSYEQYF. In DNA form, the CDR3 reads TGTGCCACCAGTGATTTGGGTGTTAGCGGGAGTTACGAGCAGTACTTC.